This TCR beta chain was identified during a study of shared clonotypes between healthy human individuals. Naive-designated CD8 cells lacked CD45RO, were positively enriched for CCR7, and omitted terminally differentiated effector memory CD45RA+ cells. The method was immunoSEQ multiplex PCR; TCRdb's version includes in-frame clones alone and lacks a portion of them. The sample carries roughly 1,800,000 clones, about 95% recorded once. CDR1 is MGHRA, CDR2 YSYEKL, per germline. There are 14 residues in the CDR3. The V end lost 2 bases, the J end lost 1 base, and 9 bases lay between the germline ends. Sequenced input: naive CD8+ T cells sorted from blood. The chain couples TRBV4-1 to TRBJ2-7; no clear D gene. This TCR came from a young man in good health. Written as DNA, the CDR3 is TGCGCCAGCAGCCAATCGACGGAATCCTACGAGCAGTACTTC. Its translation is CASSQSTESYEQYF.